This is a list of T cell receptor beta chains from one sample in a study of shared T cell receptors in the human thymus. The assay was immunoSEQ multiplex PCR, and TCRdb's table has in-frame clones only and misses some. The sample consists of approximately 490,000 clones, 78% of them appearing once. This same sample was also part of a study on human thymus T cells.

The sequencing sample was made of thymocytes. The origin of the receptors is a boy less than two years old with a congenital heart defect. The CDR3 runs from the conserved cysteine through the conserved F or W. The D gene is left open where the match is weak. Size values are once, few and many counts, or a class for expanded clones, and some rows have none.

d_gene	j_gene	v_gene	abundance	CDR3nt	CDR3aa
-	TRBJ2-1	TRBV2	-	TGTGCCAGCAGTGAGCCCCAGGGGTTCCCCTACAATGAGCAGTTCTTC	CASSEPQGFPYNEQFF
TRBD1	TRBJ1-2	TRBV27	-	TGTGCCAGCAGTTCGGGACAGGGGAAGGGGGTGAAGTATGGCTACACCTTC	CASSSGQGKGVKYGYTF
-	TRBJ2-7	TRBV4-1	-	TGCGACAGCAGCCAACTTCCCTTCCGGGAGCTTTACGAGCAGTACTTC	CDSSQLPFRELYEQYF
-	TRBJ2-1	TRBV4-2	-	TGTGCCAGCAGCCAAGAGGATAGCCCCTCCTACAATGAGCAGTTCTTC	CASSQEDSPSYNEQFF
TRBD1	TRBJ1-2	TRBV28	-	TGTGCCAGCAGGTGGGACAGGGAAGGACACTATGGCTACACCTTC	CASRWDREGHYGYTF
-	TRBJ2-7	TRBV7-8	-	TGTGCCAGCGGTAGTACCTACGAGCAGTACTTC	CASGSTYEQYF
-	TRBJ1-1	TRBV5-3	once	TGTGCCAGAAGCTTAGTTTACAGGTCCGGTTTCTTT	CARSLVYRSGFF
TRBD1	TRBJ1-5	TRBV19	-	TGTGCCAGTACAGGGGGCTGCAATCAGCCCCAGCATTTT	CASTGGCNQPQHF
-	TRBJ2-3	TRBV4-3	-	TGCGCCAGCAGTCTAGAGTCCGCAGATACGCAGTATTTT	CASSLESADTQYF
TRBD1	TRBJ2-5	TRBV5-8	few	TGTGCCAGCAGCCCGGAAATACAGGGGGTCGAGACCCAGTACTTC	CASSPEIQGVETQYF
TRBD2	TRBJ2-7	TRBV10-3	-	TGTGCCATCAGTTCCCTTACTAGCGGGAGTTACGAGCAGTACTTC	CAISSLTSGSYEQYF
-	TRBJ2-7	TRBV7-2	-	TGTGCCAGCAGCTTAGGGAGGGGGGGGGTTCTCTCCTACGAGCAGTACTTC	CASSLGRGGVLSYEQYF
TRBD1	TRBJ2-6	TRBV19	-	TGTGCCAGTAGTATCGGGACAGGGGGAACTGGGGCCAACGTCCTGACTTTC	CASSIGTGGTGANVLTF
-	TRBJ1-1	TRBV14	-	TGTGCCAGCAGCCAAGGCGGGGGAGCTTTCTTT	CASSQGGGAFF